The present T cell receptor beta chain was sequenced within a study of Tregs in tolerant kidney transplant recipients. CDR1 LNHNV and CDR2 YYDKDF come from the germline V gene (reference sequence). The ends were cut back, 8 bases at V and 6 bases at J, with 5 bases in the middle. The length of the CDR3 is 10 residues. A remark on this clone: Its antigen is unidentified.

TCRdb's table, derived via immunoSEQ multiplex PCR, lists solely in-frame clones and lacks some. The profile covers some 90,000 clones, with 90% to 95% appearing a single time and around 4.5% taken by the ten largest. Study-level findings and limits: Findings come from small patient numbers and require larger validation. No direct test of biological reproducibility was done here.

Unstimulated Tregs (CD4+CD25+CD127-) and CD4+CD25- non-Tregs were sorted from PBMCs. The genes are TRBV15 and TRBJ1-3, with D unclear. The clonotype was recovered from a human donor in good health. The sequenced sample consisted of CD8+ T cells from blood. CDR3 sequence reads: CATGVNTIYF. CDR3 coding DNA: TGTGCCACCGGCGTAAACACCATATATTTT.